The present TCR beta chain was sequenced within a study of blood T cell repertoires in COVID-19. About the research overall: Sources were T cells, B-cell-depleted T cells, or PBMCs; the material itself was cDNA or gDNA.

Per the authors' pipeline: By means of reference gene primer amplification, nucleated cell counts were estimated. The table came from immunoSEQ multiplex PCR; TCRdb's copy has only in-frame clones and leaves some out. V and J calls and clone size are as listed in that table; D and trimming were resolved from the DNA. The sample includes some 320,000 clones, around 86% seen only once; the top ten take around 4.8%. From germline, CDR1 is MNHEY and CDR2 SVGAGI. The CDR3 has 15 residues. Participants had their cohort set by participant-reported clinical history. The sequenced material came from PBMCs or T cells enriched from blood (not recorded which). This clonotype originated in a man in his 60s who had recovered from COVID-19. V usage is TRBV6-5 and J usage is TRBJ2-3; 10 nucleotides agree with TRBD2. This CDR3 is CTTTLLAGKTDTQYF. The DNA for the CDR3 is TGTACTACCACCCTACTAGCGGGAAAAACAGATACGCAGTATTTT.